Each of the 5 T cell receptor beta chains below was sequenced from the same sample in a study of control samples from healthy donors and cancer patients. Libraries were prepared by immunoSEQ multiplex PCR; TCRdb keeps only in-frame clonotypes and omits some of them. The sample has 150,000 or so clones, roughly 94% seen once. The sequenced sample consisted of blood. Receptors were obtained from a man aged 35-49 years in good health.

Here the CDR3 reads CASGLARTPPGSYNSPLHF. As DNA, the CDR3 is TGTGCTAGTGGTTTGGCCCGGACCCCCCCCGGGTCCTATAATTCACCCCTCCACTTT. V usage is TRBV12-5 and J usage is TRBJ1-6; D gene uncertain. V was pared by 1 base and J by 1 base, with 17 bases between. Germline V gene lookup returns CDR1 LGHNT and CDR2 FRNRAP. The CDR3 is 19 amino acids.

The chain employs TRBV11-2 and TRBJ1-6; D gene uncertain. With 5 bases removed from V and 7 bases from J, the gap between germline ends came to 6 bases. The length of the CDR3 is 12 residues. CDR1 is SGHAT and CDR2 is FQNNGV in the germline V gene. CDR3 coding DNA: TGTGCCAGCAGCCGATCCAATTCACCCCTCCACTTT. This translates into CASSRSNSPLHF.

The chain couples TRBV2 to TRBJ1-2; 8 bases match TRBD1. There are 15 residues in the CDR3. The V gene's germline CDR1 is SNHLY and CDR2 FYNNEI. The trim removed 3 bases at V and 3 bases at J, leaving 6 bases unmatched. For the CDR3, the DNA is TGTGCCAGCAGTGACCGGACAGGGAAGGACTATGGCTACACCTTC. Translated: CASSDRTGKDYGYTF.

The J gene is TRBJ2-2, the V gene TRBV6-4, with 12 bases lining up with TRBD2. With 6 bases clipped from V and 5 bases from J, the junction kept 4 bases outside the gene matches. The germline V gene has CDR1 MRHNA and CDR2 SNTAGT. The CDR3 spans 15 residues. The CDR3 DNA follows: TGTGCCAGCAGCGGACTAGCGGGGAGGACCGGGGAGCTGTTTTTT. Translating gives CASSGLAGRTGELFF.

The rearrangement links TRBV7-9 to TRBJ2-3; 9 nucleotides agree with TRBD1. The CDR3 totals 13 residues. Germline CDR1 reads SEHNR; CDR2 reads FQNEAQ (reference sequence). V gave up 5 bases and J gave up 9 bases; unmatched junction bases: 6. This CDR3 reads CASSLGTGSTQYF. The CDR3 DNA follows: TGTGCCAGCAGCCTGGGGACAGGGAGCACGCAGTATTTT.